What follows are 18 T cell receptor beta chains derived from one specimen sequenced in a study of control samples from healthy donors and cancer patients. The method was immunoSEQ multiplex PCR; TCRdb's version includes in-frame clones alone and lacks a portion of them. The sample has around 90,000 clones; more than 75% are singletons. The source material was blood. The receptors stem from a woman aged 40 to 50 in good health.

CDR3 in amino acids: CASSRQGANEKLFF. For the CDR3, the DNA is TGCGCCAGCAGCCGACAGGGGGCGAATGAAAAACTGTTTTTT. V is TRBV5-1 and J is TRBJ1-4; 10 positions agree with TRBD1. CDR1 SGHRS and CDR2 YFSETQ come from the germline V gene. CDR3 size: 14 residues. The junction had 2 bases not matched to a gene; V was cut back by 4 bases and J by 5 bases.

The chain uses TRBV27 and TRBJ2-7, with TRBD2 as a possible D gene (6 bases). This CDR3 spans 17 amino acids. Looked up from germline, CDR1 is MNHEY and CDR2 is SMNVEV (reference sequence). V was clipped by 5 bases and J by 2 bases, with 22 bases between them. For the CDR3, the DNA is TGTGCCAGCAGTCCCACCCCGGTCGGAGGGGCCACCTACGAGCAGTACTTC. Its translation is CASSPTPVGGATYEQYF.

The chain has TRBV7-3 and TRBJ2-2; TRBD1 matches at 7 bases. Germline loops: CDR1 SGHTA, CDR2 FQGTGA. The CDR3 extends over 15 amino acids. The J segment lost 3 bases and the V segment lost 2 bases, leaving 3 bases of the junction unmatched. For the CDR3, the DNA is TGTGCCAGCAGCTTAGAGCAGGGGGACACCGGGGAGCTGTTTTTT. Translating gives CASSLEQGDTGELFF. Using reference TRBV7-3 and TRBJ2-2 for the parts outside the CDR3, the full variable domain is GAGVSQTPSNKVTEKGKYVELRCDPISGHTALYWYRQSLGQGPEFLIYFQGTGAADDSGLPNDRFFAVRPEGSVSTLKIQRTERGDSAVYLCASSLEQGDTGELFFGEGSRLTVL.

This clone was detected once. This chain uses TRBV7-2 with TRBJ2-3; D perhaps matches TRBD1 (5 bases). Between the trimmed V and J ends, which lost 6 bases and 0 bases, there was a span of 10 bases. This CDR3 is 14 amino acids long. CDR1 SGHTA and CDR2 FQGNSA come from the germline V gene. In DNA, the CDR3 is TGTGCCAGCAGGCAGGGAATTAGCACAGATACGCAGTATTTT. This codes for CASRQGISTDTQYF.

The chain recombines TRBV6-5 with TRBJ2-7; 12 bases match TRBD2. J gave up 5 bases and V 7 bases, and 6 bases lay outside the gene matches. The germline gives CDR1 MNHEY, CDR2 SVGAGI. CDR3 size: 14 residues. The CDR3 protein is CASNRLAGADEQYF. DNA for the CDR3: TGTGCCAGCAATAGACTAGCGGGGGCAGACGAGCAGTACTTC.

This clone was found once. The rearrangement joins TRBV6-5 to TRBJ2-3, with D unclear. CDR3 length: 11 amino acids. Per the germline V gene, CDR1 is MNHEY and CDR2 is SVGAGI. V lost 8 bases and J 2 bases, leaving 5 bases between the germline ends. This CDR3 is CASRNTDTQYF. The CDR3 DNA reads TGTGCCAGCCGCAACACAGATACGCAGTATTTT.

This chain connects TRBV3-1 (or the pseudogene TRBV3-2) to TRBJ2-3; the D is unclear. Germline-derived CDR1 and CDR2 are LGHDT and YNNKEL (reference sequence). This CDR3 region has 12 residues. V was clipped by 4 bases and J by 10 bases, with 12 bases between them. The CDR3 loop reads CASSPPPFPQYF. CDR3 DNA: TGTGCCAGCAGCCCACCCCCATTCCCGCAGTATTTT.

V and J are TRBV7-8 and TRBJ2-7, with TRBD1 matching over 10 bases. This CDR3 has 15 residues. From germline, CDR1 is SGHVS and CDR2 FQNEAQ. V lost 5 bases to trimming and J lost 2 bases; unmatched junction nucleotides: 6. CDR3: CASSARGTGAYEQYF. The CDR3 DNA is TGTGCCAGCAGCGCCCGGGGGACAGGGGCCTACGAGCAGTACTTC.

The CDR3 sequence is CASSPGPGIGAFF. The CDR3 nucleotides are TGTGCCAGCAGCCCTGGACCGGGGATTGGAGCTTTCTTT. This chain links TRBV7-9 with TRBJ1-1; D ambiguous. Trimming pared 5 bases from V and 10 bases from J, leaving 17 bases between. The CDR3 is 13 residues long. Germline V gene sequence: CDR1 SEHNR, CDR2 FQNEAQ (reference sequence).

The gene calls are TRBV7-2 and TRBJ2-7; maybe TRBD1 (6 bases). Germline V lookup: CDR1 SGHTA, CDR2 FQGNSA. The V gene lost 3 bases and the J gene lost 5 bases, with 14 bases spanning the gap. The CDR3 runs to 14 residues. CDR3 nucleotide sequence: TGTGCCAGCAGCTTCCAGGGTGGGGGCAACGAGCAGTACTTC. This codes for CASSFQGGGNEQYF. Full variable domain (rest looked up from reference TRBV7-2 and TRBJ2-7): GAGVSQSPSNKVTEKGKDVELRCDPISGHTALYWYRQSLGQGLEFLIYFQGNSAPDKSGLPSDRFSAERTGGSVSTLTIQRTQQEDSAVYLCASSFQGGGNEQYFGPGTRLTVT.

This clone was picked up one time. The chain links TRBV6-1 to TRBJ1-1; a weak D match, TRBD1 (6 bases). This CDR3 is built from 15 residues. The V gene lost 1 base and the J gene lost 4 bases, with 13 bases spanning the gap. CDR1 and CDR2 (germline): MNHNS, SASEGT. CDR3 protein: CASSEDGGRGTEAFF. CDR3 DNA: TGTGCCAGCAGTGAAGACGGGGGGCGCGGCACTGAAGCTTTCTTT.

This clone was seen a handful of times. This chain joins TRBV14 and TRBJ2-1, with D perhaps matching TRBD1 (5 bases). The germline V gene has CDR1 SGHDN and CDR2 FVKESK. Between the trimmed V and J ends, which lost 4 bases and 0 bases, there was a span of 19 bases. The CDR3 consists of 18 residues. The CDR3 nucleotides are TGTGCCAGCAGCCCCGCGGTCAGGGCCTTGAGCTCCTACAATGAGCAGTTCTTC. Its protein is CASSPAVRALSSYNEQFF. Drawing the rest from reference TRBV14 and TRBJ2-1, the complete variable domain is EAGVTQFPSHSVIEKGQTVTLRCDPISGHDNLYWYRRVMGKEIKFLLHFVKESKQDESGMPNNRFLAERTGGTYSTLKVQPAELEDSGVYFCASSPAVRALSSYNEQFFGPGTRLTVL.

The rearrangement joins TRBV5-1 to TRBJ2-7, with D perhaps matching TRBD2 (5 bases). This CDR3 has 11 amino acids. V shed 7 bases and J shed 6 bases, with 11 bases lying between them. Germline values: CDR1 SGHRS, CDR2 YFSETQ. This CDR3 reads CASGETGEQYF. The DNA for the CDR3 is TGCGCCAGCGGGGAGACCGGCGAGCAGTACTTC.

V and J are TRBV5-1 and TRBJ1-6; 9 bases line up with TRBD1. The V segment lost 0 bases and the J segment 6 bases; nucleotides outside the gene matches: 13. Germline assignment: CDR1 SGHRS and CDR2 YFSETQ. This CDR3 contains 19 residues. This CDR3 is CASSLDGRIGDRVNSPLHF. The CDR3 DNA reads as TGCGCCAGCAGCTTGGACGGGCGAATTGGGGACAGGGTTAATTCACCCCTCCACTTT.

The genes are TRBV29-1 and TRBJ1-2, with D unclear. V was pared by 4 bases and J by 1 base, with 1 base between. There are 10 residues in the CDR3. In germline, CDR1 is SQVTM, CDR2 ANQGSEA. The DNA of the CDR3 is TGCAGCGTTGGTAACTATGGCTACACCTTC. Its translation: CSVGNYGYTF.

The V and J genes are TRBV19 and TRBJ1-5; the match to TRBD1 covers 9 bases. Trimming at V came to 4 bases and at J to 1 base, leaving 11 bases not matched to a gene. CDR3 size: 18 residues. CDR1 is LNHDA, CDR2 SQIVND, per germline (reference sequence). CDR3 DNA sequence: TGTGCCAGTAGTACCGGGACAGGGCTTTTCGGGAGCAATCAGCCCCAGCATTTT. Translated, it gives CASSTGTGLFGSNQPQHF.

This rearrangement joins TRBV30 to TRBJ1-3; 7 bases line up with TRBD1. CDR1 and CDR2 (germline): GTSNPN, SVGIG (reference sequence). After removal of 2 bases from V and 4 bases from J, the junction contained 5 bases not matched to a gene. There are 14 residues in the CDR3. As DNA, the CDR3 is TGTGCCTGGAGTCGACAGGGAGCCGGAAACACCATATATTTT. This encodes CAWSRQGAGNTIYF.

This chain connects TRBV2 to TRBJ1-5, with TRBD1 as a possible D gene (5 bases). The length of the CDR3 is 16 residues. The germline CDR1 and CDR2 sequences are SNHLY and FYNNEI. V lost 5 bases, J lost 2 bases, and 16 bases lay in between. As DNA, the CDR3 is TGTGCCAGCAGTTATCAGGGAAGTGGTGGCAATCAGCCCCAGCATTTT. Amino acid sequence: CASSYQGSGGNQPQHF. Together with reference TRBV2 and TRBJ1-5, the CDR3 gives the full variable domain: EPEVTQTPSHQVTQMGQEVILRCVPISNHLYFYWYRQILGQKVEFLVSFYNNEISEKSEIFDDQFSVERPDGSNFTLKIRSTKLEDSAMYFCASSYQGSGGNQPQHFGDGTRLSIL.